A selection of T cell receptor beta chains follows, all from one sample in a study of blood T cell repertoires in COVID-19. Generated by immunoSEQ multiplex PCR, the TCRdb table keeps only in-frame clones and is missing some. The sample contains approximately 15,000 clones, around nine tenths of which appear only once. Sequencing was performed on peripheral blood. Every receptor here comes from a human donor with active COVID-19. The donor label of this sample is uncertain. Both conserved end residues are part of each CDR3. The D gene is left open where the match is weak.

TRBV29-1,TRBJ1-5,-,CSVGHGNQPQHF
TRBV9,TRBJ1-1,TRBD1,CASSPLDRGPLNTEAFF
TRBV7-3,TRBJ2-2,-,CASSLKGVSNTGELFF
TRBV14,TRBJ1-1,-,CASSQVVGVTEAFF
TRBV28,TRBJ1-6,TRBD1,CASSLGTDNSPLHF
TRBV11-2,TRBJ1-5,TRBD1,CASSLGQGKGQPQHF
TRBV5-1,TRBJ2-5,-,CASAVRVGETQYF
TRBV7-9,TRBJ2-5,-,CASSWGDGEPPETQYF
TRBV25-1,TRBJ1-3,TRBD1,CASSENRQGVRGNTIYF
TRBV5-1,TRBJ2-3,TRBD1,CASSAQGQGAQYF
TRBV7-2,TRBJ2-7,TRBD1,CASRPGGLSYEQYF
TRBV5-1,TRBJ2-5,TRBD2,CASKGVREGETQYF
TRBV5-1,TRBJ2-2,-,CASSLARERAGELFF
TRBV2,TRBJ1-2,-,CASSETGGWGYTF
TRBV7-2,TRBJ2-3,TRBD2,CASSVSGSVTDTQYF
TRBV7-2,TRBJ2-3,-,CASSRDTFRYF
TRBV5-1,TRBJ1-1,-,CASSITGMHTEAFF
TRBV19,TRBJ1-1,-,CASTRRESNTEAFF
TRBV7-3,TRBJ1-6,TRBD1,CASSLGTGRNSPLHF
TRBV29-1,TRBJ1-1,-,CSATGISEAFF
TRBV5-1,TRBJ2-3,TRBD2,CASSFGRSSSGNTQYF
TRBV7-6,TRBJ2-5,-,CASSLLSGQETQYF
TRBV7-2,TRBJ2-1,-,CASSLDPRYSEQFF